This TCR beta chain was observed in a study of follicular helper T cells after annual influenza vaccination. Study as a whole: Some donors were sampled over the 2013-2014, 2014-2015 and 2015-2016 vaccinations.

Time point meaning: 2014-2015 season, 7 days after vaccination. Vaccine contraindications, substance abuse, HIV/AIDS, active malignancy and active illness excluded donors. Trimming took 9 bases from V and 5 from J, leaving 13 bases between them. The CDR3 sequence is 12 residues long. Germline-derived CDR1 and CDR2 are ENHRY and SYGVKD. Study conclusions and caveats: Only roughly 9.5-21% of analyzed cells yielded productive TCRB sequences. Change in circulating plasmablasts correlated with ICOS+CD38+ cTfh clonality change.

A word on this clone: The antigen is undetermined.

Sequencing used immunoSEQ multiplex PCR; TCRdb keeps in-frame clones, though not all of them. The sample carries 7,000 to 10,000 clones, approximately 80% recorded once. The source of this sequence is an adult who received the influenza vaccine. The V call is TRBV10-3, the J call TRBJ1-2; D may be TRBD1 (6 bases). The sequenced sample was CXCR5+ CD38- circulating T follicular helper cells from blood, obtained 7 days after influenza vaccination. Subset specified: circulating Tfh, non-naive CD4+CXCR5+PD-1+ (ICOS+CD38+ or ICOS-CD38-). The CDR3 DNA reads as TGTGCCATTCTAGACAGGACTTATGGCTACACCTTC. It yields the protein CAILDRTYGYTF.